A single TCR beta chain is shown here with its context. This sample is drawn from a study of OX40 agonist ivuxolimab in advanced cancers. Data came from immunoSEQ multiplex PCR; TCRdb stores just in-frame clones and leaves some out. This table holds some 15,000 clones, roughly 84% found once. The sequences come from CD4+ or CD8+ T cells sorted from blood, collected in a trial of the OX40 agonist ivuxolimab. The origin of this receptor is an adult with an advanced solid tumor such as melanoma, head and neck, liver or kidney cancer.

CDR3 region: CASSLSGQGNIQYF. As DNA, the CDR3 is TGTGCCAGCAGCCTGTCTGGGCAGGGAAACATTCAGTACTTC. The rearrangement uses TRBV7-3 and TRBJ2-4, with a weak D call TRBD1 (5 bases). Trimming took off 5 bases at V and 6 bases at J, with 14 bases between the two ends. CDR1 and CDR2 from the germline V gene are SGHTA and FQGTGA. This CDR3 is 14 amino acids long.